This TCR beta chain was sequenced in a study of technical replicates of blood from several donors (dated 2017 in TCRdb). For this clone: The clone's antigen remains unknown. No much larger clone is present one base from it, and per-base qualities are unavailable.

From the cysteine up to the phenylalanine, the CDR3 has a length of 16 residues. The DNA shown is the 48-base CDR3, in frame from base 1. As encoded in the germline V gene (reference sequence), CDR1 is SEHNR while CDR2 is FQNEAQ. Compared with germline, V lacks 5 bases and J lacks 7 bases; bases without a gene match: 14. The library was built by means of the immunoSEQ multiplex PCR assay. As stored in TCRdb, this immuneACCESS dataset retains in-frame rearrangements with V and J assigned. A fraction of the clones does not appear; measured against another copy, unresolved V genes explain less than half of the discrepancy, and the remainder lacks a known reason. The sample records about 83,000 clones, around 95% of which are singletons. The ten largest clones capture approximately 0.24% of the sample.

The sequence is built from TRBV7-9 and TRBJ2-7; 10 of the junction bases match TRBD1. Sequenced input: T cells isolated from PBMCs. The TCR comes from a human donor in good health. The CDR3 protein: CASSPSGTGAFGEQYF. The sequenced DNA is TGTGCCAGCAGCCCTTCCGGGACAGGGGCTTTTGGGGAGCAGTACTTC.